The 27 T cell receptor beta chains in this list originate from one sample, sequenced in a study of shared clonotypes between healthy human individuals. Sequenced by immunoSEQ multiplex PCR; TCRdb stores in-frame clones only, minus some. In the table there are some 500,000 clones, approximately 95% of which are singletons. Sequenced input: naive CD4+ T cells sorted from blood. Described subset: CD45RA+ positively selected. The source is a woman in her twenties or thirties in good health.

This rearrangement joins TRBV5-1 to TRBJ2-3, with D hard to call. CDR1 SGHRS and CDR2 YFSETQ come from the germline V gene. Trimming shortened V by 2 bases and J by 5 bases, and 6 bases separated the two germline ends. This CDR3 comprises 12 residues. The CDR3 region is CASSFSGDTQYF. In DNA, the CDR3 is TGCGCCAGCAGCTTCTCGGGAGATACGCAGTATTTT.

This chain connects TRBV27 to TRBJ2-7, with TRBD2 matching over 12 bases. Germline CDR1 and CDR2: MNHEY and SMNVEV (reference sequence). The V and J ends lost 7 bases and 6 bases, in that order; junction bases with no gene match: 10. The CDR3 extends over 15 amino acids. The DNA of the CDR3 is TGTGCCAGCAATAGGCGGTCTAGCGGGAGGGGCGAGCAGTACTTC. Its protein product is CASNRRSSGRGEQYF.

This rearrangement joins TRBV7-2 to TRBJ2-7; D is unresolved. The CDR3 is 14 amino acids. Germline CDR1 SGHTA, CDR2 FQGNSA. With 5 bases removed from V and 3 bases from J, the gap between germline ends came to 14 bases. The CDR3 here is CASSPRSTGYEQYF. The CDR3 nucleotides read TGTGCCAGCAGCCCCCGATCGACTGGCTACGAGCAGTACTTC.

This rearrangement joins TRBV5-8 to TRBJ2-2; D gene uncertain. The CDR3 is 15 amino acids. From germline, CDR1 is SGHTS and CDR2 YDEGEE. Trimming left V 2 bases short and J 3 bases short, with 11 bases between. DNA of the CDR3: TGTGCCAGCAGCTTACCGATAAGGGACACCGGGGAGCTGTTTTTT. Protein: CASSLPIRDTGELFF.

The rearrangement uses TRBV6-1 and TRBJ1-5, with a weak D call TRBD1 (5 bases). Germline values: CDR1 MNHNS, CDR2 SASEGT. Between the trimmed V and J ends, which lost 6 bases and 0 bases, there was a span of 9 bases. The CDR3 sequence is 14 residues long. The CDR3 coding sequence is TGTGCCAGCAGGGAGACAGATAGCAATCAGCCCCAGCATTTT. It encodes CASRETDSNQPQHF.

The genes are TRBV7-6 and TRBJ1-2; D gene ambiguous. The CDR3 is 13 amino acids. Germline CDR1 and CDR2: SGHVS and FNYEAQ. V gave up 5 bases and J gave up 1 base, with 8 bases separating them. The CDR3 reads CASSPAFNYGYTF. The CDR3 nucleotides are TGTGCCAGCAGCCCCGCGTTTAACTATGGCTACACCTTC.

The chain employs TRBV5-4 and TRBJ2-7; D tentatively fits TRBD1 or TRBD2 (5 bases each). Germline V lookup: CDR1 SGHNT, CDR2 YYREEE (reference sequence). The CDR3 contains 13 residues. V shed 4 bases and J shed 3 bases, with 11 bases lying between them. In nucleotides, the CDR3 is TGTGCCAGCAGCAGGGACGGGGTCTACGAGCAGTACTTC. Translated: CASSRDGVYEQYF.

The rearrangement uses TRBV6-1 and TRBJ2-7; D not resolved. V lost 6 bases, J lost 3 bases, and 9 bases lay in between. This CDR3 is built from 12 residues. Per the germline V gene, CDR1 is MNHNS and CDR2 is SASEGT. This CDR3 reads CASRERSYEQYF. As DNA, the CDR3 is TGTGCCAGCAGAGAGCGCAGCTACGAGCAGTACTTC.

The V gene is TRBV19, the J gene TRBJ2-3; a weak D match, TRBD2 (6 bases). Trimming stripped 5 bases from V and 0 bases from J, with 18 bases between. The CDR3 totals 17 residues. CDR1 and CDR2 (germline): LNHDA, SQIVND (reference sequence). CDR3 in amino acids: CASSWAGWDRSTDTQYF. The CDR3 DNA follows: TGTGCCAGTAGTTGGGCGGGGTGGGATCGGAGCACAGATACGCAGTATTTT.

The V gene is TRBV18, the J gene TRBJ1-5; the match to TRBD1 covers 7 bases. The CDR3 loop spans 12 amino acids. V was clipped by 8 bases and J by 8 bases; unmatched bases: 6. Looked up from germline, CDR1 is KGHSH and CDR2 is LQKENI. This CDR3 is CASQGGLEPQHF. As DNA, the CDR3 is TGTGCCAGCCAGGGGGGTTTAGAGCCCCAGCATTTT. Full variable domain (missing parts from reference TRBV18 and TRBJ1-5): NAGVMQNPRHLVRRRGQEARLRCSPMKGHSHVYWYRQLPEEGLKFMVYLQKENIIDESGMPKERFSAEFPKEGPSILRIQQVVRGDSAAYFCASQGGLEPQHFGDGTRLSIL.

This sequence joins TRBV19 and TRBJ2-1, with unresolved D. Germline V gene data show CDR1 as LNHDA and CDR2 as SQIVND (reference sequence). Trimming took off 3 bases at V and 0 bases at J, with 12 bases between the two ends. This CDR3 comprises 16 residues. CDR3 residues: CASSIENLSSYNEQFF. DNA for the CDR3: TGTGCCAGTAGTATTGAGAACCTTAGCTCCTACAATGAGCAGTTCTTC.

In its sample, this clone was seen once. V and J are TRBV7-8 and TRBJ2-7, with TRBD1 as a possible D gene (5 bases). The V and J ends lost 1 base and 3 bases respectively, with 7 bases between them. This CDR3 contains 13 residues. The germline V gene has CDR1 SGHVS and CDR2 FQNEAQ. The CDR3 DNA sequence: TGTGCCAGCAGCTTAGACAGGCTCTACGAGCAGTACTTC. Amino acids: CASSLDRLYEQYF.

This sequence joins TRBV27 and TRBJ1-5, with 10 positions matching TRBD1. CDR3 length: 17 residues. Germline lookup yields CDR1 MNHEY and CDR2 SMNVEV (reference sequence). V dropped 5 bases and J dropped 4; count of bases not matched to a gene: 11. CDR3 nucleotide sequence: TGTGCCAGCAGTCCGCGACAGGGGGCTCTGGGGAATCAGCCCCAGCATTTT. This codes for CASSPRQGALGNQPQHF.

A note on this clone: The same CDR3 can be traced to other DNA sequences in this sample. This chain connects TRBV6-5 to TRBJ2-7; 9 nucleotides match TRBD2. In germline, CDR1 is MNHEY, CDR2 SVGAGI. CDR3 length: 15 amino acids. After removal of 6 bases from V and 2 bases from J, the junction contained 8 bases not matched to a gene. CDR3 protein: CASRHRTSATYEQYF. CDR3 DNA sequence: TGTGCCAGCAGGCACCGGACTAGCGCAACCTACGAGCAGTACTTC.

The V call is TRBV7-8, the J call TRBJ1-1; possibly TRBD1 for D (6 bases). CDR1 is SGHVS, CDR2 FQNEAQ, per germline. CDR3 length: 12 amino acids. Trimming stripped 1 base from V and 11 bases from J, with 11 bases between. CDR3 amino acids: CASSLGQVGAFF. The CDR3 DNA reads TGTGCCAGCAGCTTAGGACAGGTCGGGGCTTTCTTT.

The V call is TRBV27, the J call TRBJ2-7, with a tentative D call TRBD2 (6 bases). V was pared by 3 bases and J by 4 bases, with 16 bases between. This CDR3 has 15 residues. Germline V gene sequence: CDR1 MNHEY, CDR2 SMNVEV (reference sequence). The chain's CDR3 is CASSFGGSSPYEQYF. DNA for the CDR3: TGTGCCAGCAGTTTCGGGGGTTCTAGCCCATACGAGCAGTACTTC.

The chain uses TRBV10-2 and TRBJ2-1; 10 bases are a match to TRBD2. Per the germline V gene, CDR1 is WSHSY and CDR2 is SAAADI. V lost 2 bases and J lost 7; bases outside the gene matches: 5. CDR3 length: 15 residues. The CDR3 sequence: CASSEGLAGVNEQFF. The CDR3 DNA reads TGCGCCAGCAGTGAGGGCCTAGCGGGAGTAAATGAGCAGTTCTTC.

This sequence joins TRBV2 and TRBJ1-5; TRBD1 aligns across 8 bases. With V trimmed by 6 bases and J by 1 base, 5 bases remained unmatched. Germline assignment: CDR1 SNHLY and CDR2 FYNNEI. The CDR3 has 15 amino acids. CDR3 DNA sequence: TGTGCCAGCAGGGAGCAGGGGGCCAGCAATCAGCCCCAGCATTTT. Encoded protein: CASREQGASNQPQHF.

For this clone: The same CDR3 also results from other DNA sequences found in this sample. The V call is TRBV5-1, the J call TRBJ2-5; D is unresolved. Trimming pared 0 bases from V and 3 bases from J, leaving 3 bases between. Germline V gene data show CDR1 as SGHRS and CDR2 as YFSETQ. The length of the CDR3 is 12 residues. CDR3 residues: CASSLAEETQYF. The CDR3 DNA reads TGCGCCAGCAGCTTGGCTGAAGAGACCCAGTACTTC.

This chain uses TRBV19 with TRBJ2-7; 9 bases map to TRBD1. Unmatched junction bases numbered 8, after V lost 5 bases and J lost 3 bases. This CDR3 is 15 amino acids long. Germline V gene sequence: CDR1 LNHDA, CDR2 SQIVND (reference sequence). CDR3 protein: CASSSTQGALYEQYF. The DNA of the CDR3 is TGTGCCAGTAGTTCCACACAGGGGGCGCTCTACGAGCAGTACTTC.

The CDR3 here is CASSQVPGFFYEQYF. CDR3 in DNA: TGTGCCAGCAGCCAAGTTCCGGGATTTTTCTACGAGCAGTACTTC. The V gene is TRBV14, the J gene TRBJ2-7; tentatively, D is TRBD2 (5 bases). Germline lookup yields CDR1 SGHDN and CDR2 FVKESK. This CDR3 has 15 residues. With 1 base removed from V and 3 bases from J, the gap between germline ends came to 13 bases. Supplemented by reference TRBV14 and TRBJ2-7, the full variable domain reads EAGVTQFPSHSVIEKGQTVTLRCDPISGHDNLYWYRRVMGKEIKFLLHFVKESKQDESGMPNNRFLAERTGGTYSTLKVQPAELEDSGVYFCASSQVPGFFYEQYFGPGTRLTVT.

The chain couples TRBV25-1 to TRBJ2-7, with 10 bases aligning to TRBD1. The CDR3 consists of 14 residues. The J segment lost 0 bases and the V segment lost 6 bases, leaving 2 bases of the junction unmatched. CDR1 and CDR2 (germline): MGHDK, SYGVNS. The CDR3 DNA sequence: TGTGCCAGCAGCTGGACAGGGGGCTCCTACGAGCAGTACTTC. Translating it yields CASSWTGGSYEQYF.

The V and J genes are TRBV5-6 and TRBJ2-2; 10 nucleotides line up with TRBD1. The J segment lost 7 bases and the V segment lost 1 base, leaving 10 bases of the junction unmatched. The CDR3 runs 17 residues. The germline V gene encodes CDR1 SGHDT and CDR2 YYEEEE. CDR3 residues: CASSLRRGQGNYGELFF. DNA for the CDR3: TGTGCCAGCAGCTTGAGAAGGGGACAGGGGAATTACGGGGAGCTGTTTTTT. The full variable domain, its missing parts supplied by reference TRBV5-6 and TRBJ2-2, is DAGVTQSPTHLIKTRGQQVTLRCSPKSGHDTVSWYQQALGQGPQFIFQYYEEEERQRGNFPDRFSGHQFPNYSSELNVNALLLGDSALYLCASSLRRGQGNYGELFFGEGSRLTVL.

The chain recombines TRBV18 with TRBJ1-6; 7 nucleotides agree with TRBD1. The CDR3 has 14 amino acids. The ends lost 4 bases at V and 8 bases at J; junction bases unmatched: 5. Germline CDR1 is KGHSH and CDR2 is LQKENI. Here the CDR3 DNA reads TGTGCCAGCTCACAGACAGGGTCTGATTCACCCCTCCACTTT. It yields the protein CASSQTGSDSPLHF.

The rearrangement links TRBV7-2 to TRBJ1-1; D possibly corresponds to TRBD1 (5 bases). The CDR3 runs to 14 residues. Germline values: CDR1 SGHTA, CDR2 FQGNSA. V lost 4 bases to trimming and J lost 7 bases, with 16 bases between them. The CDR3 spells CASSSQYGGFEAFF. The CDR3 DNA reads TGTGCCAGCAGCTCACAGTATGGGGGGTTTGAAGCTTTCTTT.

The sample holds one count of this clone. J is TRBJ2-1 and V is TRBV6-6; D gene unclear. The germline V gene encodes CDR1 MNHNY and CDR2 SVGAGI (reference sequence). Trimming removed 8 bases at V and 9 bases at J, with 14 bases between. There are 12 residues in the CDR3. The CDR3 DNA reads TGTGCCAGCTATACCCTGTTTGGTGAGCAGTTCTTC. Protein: CASYTLFGEQFF.

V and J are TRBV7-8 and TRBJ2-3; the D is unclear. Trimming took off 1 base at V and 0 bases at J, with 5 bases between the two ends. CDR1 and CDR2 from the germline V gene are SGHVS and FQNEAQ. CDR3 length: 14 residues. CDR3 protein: CASSLGISTDTQYF. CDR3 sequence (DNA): TGTGCCAGCAGCTTAGGGATAAGCACAGATACGCAGTATTTT.